Below are 19 T cell receptor beta chains sequenced from a single sample in a study of T cells in Graves' hyperthyroidism and ophthalmopathy. There were TCR beta CDR3 regions amplified from RNA transcripts. A first-round RT-PCR of the TCR CDR3 used the HTBI primer set. TCRdb analysed the multiplex PCR reads with MiXCR anew, one entry per CDR3 protein. The top ten hold 50% to 75% of the sample, which has about 250,000 distinct CDR3 sequences, about 20% seen once. The sample was blood. The origin of the receptors is a man aged 25-45 years with Graves' ophthalmopathy.

In its sample, this clonotype was seen a few times. V is TRBV5-6 and J is TRBJ2-7, with 9 bases identical to TRBD1. V lost 0 bases, J lost 7 bases, and 2 bases stayed unmatched. The V gene's germline CDR1 is SGHDT and CDR2 YYEEEE. The CDR3 sequence is 13 residues long. This chain's CDR3 is CASSLDRGQEQYF. The CDR3 coding sequence is TGTGCCAGCAGCTTGGACAGGGGGCAAGAGCAGTACTTC.

This clonotype was observed at least ten times. The chain carries TRBV2 and TRBJ2-1; 10 bases fit TRBD2. The length of the CDR3 is 16 residues. Trimming removed 5 bases from V and 4 bases from J; junction bases left unmatched: 8. Germline V gene sequence: CDR1 SNHLY, CDR2 FYNNEI. The CDR3 nucleotides read TGTGCCAGCAGTCCCTCTAGCGGGAGAGGTTACAATGAGCAGTTCTTC. Its translation: CASSPSSGRGYNEQFF.

This clonotype was picked up a small number of times. This CDR3 reads CASSPLYYEQYF. The CDR3 bases are TGTGCCAGCAGTCCCCTCTACTACGAGCAGTACTTC. V gene TRBV28 combines with J gene TRBJ2-7; D unclear. The CDR3 runs 12 residues. Germline CDR1 MDHEN, CDR2 SYDVKM. V was trimmed by 5 bases and J by 3 bases, leaving 8 bases between them.

In its sample, this clonotype was seen many times. The V gene is TRBV5-1, the J gene TRBJ1-6, with 7 bases identical to TRBD1. The CDR3 runs to 17 residues. The trim removed 4 bases at V and 0 bases at J, leaving 7 bases unmatched. Germline CDR1 is SGHRS and CDR2 is YFSETQ. CDR3 protein: CASSLSDRSSYNSPLHF. In DNA, the CDR3 is TGCGCCAGCAGCCTCTCGGACAGGAGCTCCTATAATTCACCCCTCCACTTT. Variable domain in full (rest from reference TRBV5-1 and TRBJ1-6): KAGVTQTPRYLIKTRGQQVTLSCSPISGHRSVSWYQQTPGQGLQFLFEYFSETQRNKGNFPGRFSGRQFSNSRSEMNVSTLELGDSALYLCASSLSDRSSYNSPLHFGNGTRLTVT.

This clonotype appeared many times. The chain employs TRBV27 and TRBJ1-5; 7 bases line up with TRBD1. The germline CDR1 and CDR2 sequences are MNHEY and SMNVEV (reference sequence). CDR3 size: 16 residues. The junction had 9 bases not matched to a gene; V was cut back by 6 bases and J by 1 base. Here the CDR3 reads CASRAVGTVSNQPQHF. The CDR3 DNA sequence: TGTGCCAGCAGGGCCGTAGGGACAGTAAGCAATCAGCCCCAGCATTTT.

This chain joins TRBV12-3 or TRBV12-4 and TRBJ2-2, with 9 bases identical to TRBD2. J gave up 4 bases and V 1 base, and 7 bases lay outside the gene matches. This CDR3 has 17 residues. CDR3 amino acids: CASSLGSGGPATGELFF. CDR3 DNA: TGTGCCAGCAGTTTAGGTAGCGGGGGCCCCGCCACCGGGGAGCTGTTTTTT.

The chain joins TRBV18 to TRBJ1-6; 10 positions agree with TRBD1. The CDR3 totals 15 residues. Germline V gene data show CDR1 as KGHSH and CDR2 as LQKENI. The V gene end was trimmed by 3 bases and the J gene end by 9 bases; junction bases not matched to a gene: 5. CDR3 in DNA: TGTGCCAGCTCACCCCGGACAGGGGGACTTTCACCCCTCCACTTT. Translated: CASSPRTGGLSPLHF.

This sequence joins TRBV20-1 and TRBJ1-2; D is unresolved. V shed 2 bases and J shed 4 bases, with 14 bases lying between them. CDR3 length: 14 residues. Germline-derived CDR1 and CDR2 are DFQATT and SNEGSKA (reference sequence). CDR3 in DNA: TGCAGTGCTAGAACCCAGGACGGGGTCTATGGCTACACCTTC. This gives the protein CSARTQDGVYGYTF.

This clonotype turned up a few times. The genes are TRBV20-1 and TRBJ2-7, with 13 bases aligning to TRBD2. Trimming took 4 bases from V and 5 from J; bases not matched to a gene: 5. Germline assignment: CDR1 DFQATT and CDR2 SNEGSKA (reference sequence). The length of the CDR3 is 14 residues. CDR3 nucleotide sequence: TGCAGTGCTATAGGGACTAGCGGGACCGACGAGCAGTACTTC. Amino acids: CSAIGTSGTDEQYF.

This clonotype has more than one count but fewer than ten. This chain links TRBV5-1 with TRBJ2-7; 14 nucleotides line up with TRBD2. Unmatched junction bases numbered 2, after V lost 3 bases and J lost 3 bases. Germline CDR1 reads SGHRS; CDR2 reads YFSETQ. The CDR3 runs 15 residues. CDR3 sequence reads: CASSSGLAGGYEQYF. CDR3 coding DNA: TGCGCCAGCAGCTCAGGACTAGCGGGGGGCTACGAGCAGTACTTC.

The chain joins TRBV10-2 to TRBJ2-1; possibly TRBD2 for D (5 bases). In germline, CDR1 is WSHSY, CDR2 SAAADI. Trimming stripped 3 bases from V and 5 bases from J, with 8 bases between. CDR3 size: 13 residues. The CDR3 sequence is CASSDKRNNEQFF. CDR3 bases: TGCGCCAGCAGTGACAAGCGGAACAATGAGCAGTTCTTC.

This clonotype was seen ten or more times. The chain joins TRBV11-2 to TRBJ2-7; 7 bases fit TRBD1. The CDR3 has 14 residues. Germline lookup yields CDR1 SGHAT and CDR2 FQNNGV. Trimming removed 5 bases from V and 6 bases from J; junction bases left unmatched: 10. The CDR3 reads CASSHRDSRSEQYF. The CDR3 DNA is TGTGCCAGCAGCCACCGGGACAGTAGGAGCGAGCAGTACTTC. The full variable domain, completed using reference TRBV11-2 and TRBJ2-7, is EAGVAQSPRYKIIEKRQSVAFWCNPISGHATLYWYQQILGQGPKLLIQFQNNGVVDDSQLPKDRFSAERLKGVDSTLKIQPAKLEDSAVYLCASSHRDSRSEQYFGPGTRLTVT.

This clonotype came up many times. This rearrangement joins TRBV11-2 to TRBJ2-5, with D possibly TRBD1 on 5 matching bases. Germline CDR1 is SGHAT and CDR2 is FQNNGV. Deletions cut 4 bases from V and 4 bases from J, with 19 bases between. The CDR3 contains 16 residues. The CDR3 reads CASSSFLRNRGETQYF. The CDR3 coding sequence is TGTGCCAGCAGCTCCTTCCTACGGAATAGGGGAGAGACCCAGTACTTC.

V and J are TRBV20-1 and TRBJ2-7; 9 bases map to TRBD1. The CDR3 totals 12 residues. J lost 8 bases, V lost 5 bases, and 7 bases had no gene match. The V gene's germline CDR1 is DFQATT and CDR2 SNEGSKA (reference sequence). In nucleotides, the CDR3 is TGCAGTGCTGACCCAGGACAGGGGAAGCAGTACTTC. Protein: CSADPGQGKQYF.

This clonotype was observed a few times. This sequence joins TRBV19 and TRBJ1-2; D is possibly TRBD1 (5 bases). V lost 9 bases to trimming and J lost 4 bases, with 15 bases between them. The CDR3 length is 13 residues. Germline CDR1 reads LNHDA; CDR2 reads SQIVND (reference sequence). CDR3 coding DNA: TGTGCCAGCCTCGGAAGGGGCAGCTATGGCTACACCTTC. Its translation is CASLGRGSYGYTF.

This clonotype was seen many times. This chain links TRBV18 with TRBJ2-1; 13 bases are shared with TRBD2. The CDR3 extends over 13 amino acids. CDR1 is KGHSH and CDR2 is LQKENI in the germline V gene. V lost 10 bases and J lost 12; bases outside the gene matches: 9. The DNA of the CDR3 is TGTGCCACCACCGGGACTAGCGGGAAGGTGCAGTTCTTC. Translating gives CATTGTSGKVQFF. Together with reference TRBV18 and TRBJ2-1, the CDR3 gives the full variable domain: NAGVMQNPRHLVRRRGQEARLRCSPMKGHSHVYWYRQLPEEGLKFMVYLQKENIIDESGMPKERFSAEFPKEGPSILRIQQVVRGDSAAYFCATTGTSGKVQFFGPGTRLTVL.

The chain uses TRBV11-1 and TRBJ2-1; D not certain. The V gene's germline CDR1 is SGHAT and CDR2 FQDESV (reference sequence). Trimming shortened V by 5 bases and J by 9 bases, and 14 bases separated the two germline ends. The length of the CDR3 is 13 residues. Here the CDR3 reads CASSQLRAGEQFF. The CDR3, as DNA: TGTGCCAGCAGCCAACTCCGGGCTGGTGAGCAGTTCTTC.

About this clonotype: Just one base apart from a much larger clone, this may be a read error. J is TRBJ2-1 and V is TRBV2; maybe TRBD1 (5 bases). In germline, CDR1 is SNHLY, CDR2 FYNNEI. This CDR3 is 12 amino acids long. The CDR3 DNA is TGTACCAGCTCTGGCAGGGACAATGAGCAGTTCTTC. Translation gives CTSSGRDNEQFF.

The chain employs TRBV28 and TRBJ2-7; 10 nucleotides line up with TRBD2. Unmatched junction bases numbered 4, after V lost 5 bases and J lost 0 bases. Germline V lookup: CDR1 MDHEN, CDR2 SYDVKM. The CDR3 extends over 15 amino acids. This CDR3 is CASSQGTSASYEQYF. CDR3 nucleotide sequence: TGTGCCAGCAGTCAAGGGACTAGCGCCTCCTACGAGCAGTACTTC.